This TCR beta chain was identified in a study of T cells in Graves' hyperthyroidism and ophthalmopathy (dated by TCRdb to 2018 to 2020). For the study in its entirety: Peripheral blood samples were taken at initial diagnosis, before any treatment was given. To identify TCR V-J signatures that set the groups apart, the researchers used a discovery cohort of 90 to 100 patients, made up of 40 to 45 with Graves' ophthalmopathy and about 60 with stable Graves' hyperthyroidism. TCR Vbeta CDR3 sequencing of 140 or so peripheral blood samples (over 40 ophthalmopathy, 70 to 85 hyperthyroidism and roughly 17 progressor patients) is reported in the paper. An independent validation cohort of under 20 hyperthyroidism patients and approximately 15 patients who later progressed to ophthalmopathy tested prospective prediction of ophthalmopathy. The study also compared thyroid tissue and blood T-cell repertoires from five or six Graves' hyperthyroidism patients. The approximately 98 discovery patients were randomly divided into training and test sets at a 7:3 ratio. After sampling, hyperthyroidism patients received methimazole starting at 30 mg daily, and ophthalmopathy patients received high-dose intravenous methylprednisolone.

Hyperthyroidism patients were aged 18 to 65 years and newly diagnosed, with disease duration of less than 2 months. Patients with uncontrolled infections, other autoimmune diseases, pregnancy or lactation were excluded. Diagnoses relied on clinical symptoms, serum thyroxine and TRAb, thyroid ultrasound and orbital computed tomography. For progressor patients, blood was drawn at the first diagnosis of hyperthyroidism, before any ophthalmopathy symptoms had appeared. Ficoll-Paque density gradient centrifugation was used to isolate PBMCs from 10 ml of fresh peripheral blood. Progressor patients were defined as those initially diagnosed with Graves' hyperthyroidism in whom ophthalmopathy developed during follow-up. Total RNA was extracted using Trizol reagent, and RNA quality was assessed on an Agilent 2100 Bioanalyzer. Study-level results and caveats: No statistical method was used to set the sample size in advance, and investigators knew the group allocation. A 13 V-J signature model separated ophthalmopathy from stable hyperthyroidism, with about 90% sensitivity and roughly 81% specificity in cross-validation and 80%/75% in testing. Blood samples also contained most of the expanded thyroid clonotypes (frequency above 0.001), which suggests that blood repertoires may reflect thyroid immune responses. In validation, progression to ophthalmopathy was predicted by the model with 70% to 71% sensitivity and around 76% specificity, a median of roughly 6.4 months before onset.

CDR3 length: 15 amino acids, cysteine to phenylalanine. The read is trimmed to its CDR3 DNA, 45 bases read in frame from base 1. Trimming takes 7 bases from V and 3 bases from J, and the germline ends sit 18 bases apart. CDR1 LGHDT and CDR2 YNNKEL were looked up in the germline V gene (reference sequence). The TCR beta CDR3 regions were amplified from RNA transcripts. The TCR CDR3 was subjected to a first round of RT-PCR using the HTBI primer set and the Qiagen OneStep RT-PCR kit. The libraries were constructed in a second round of multiplex PCR and then size-selected and purified. Libraries were sequenced paired-end with 100 bp reads on an Illumina HiSeq2000. Per the source publication's procedure: SOAPnuke was used to process the raw data, removing reads that contained adapters or uncalled bases, had a mean Phred below 15, or lacked an exact match to the constant primer or identifier. COPE v1.2.5 was used to merge the high-quality paired reads, and each unique nucleotide sequence was defined as a clonotype. MiTCR v1.1 was used to align clonotypes to the IMGT TRBV, TRBD and TRBJ reference segments. The analysis was restricted to V-J combinations with a frequency above 0.0001, which together covered about 99% of the repertoires. A TCS score was defined as the ratio of F50 (clonal expansion) to E x V (chaos), with BLOSUM62-based TCRdist applied between CDR3 peptides within each V-J. Welch's t-statistics and random forest reduced around 510 V-J features to fewer than 15, which were used in a naive Bayes classifier (R e1071). The public reads were reanalyzed by TCRdb: fastp trimming at Q25, MiXCR alignment, in-frame beta chains only. Records with the same CDR3 protein are collapsed into one entry carrying the most frequent genes and DNA. TCRdb's processing, not the authors', yielded these V and J calls. In this sample the table shows 370,000 or so distinct CDR3 sequences, approximately 14% of which occur a single time. About 27% of the sample is taken by the ten largest.

This clonotype showed up many times. The antigen it binds to is not known. Qualities for individual bases were not recorded, and no much larger clone is one base off. The receptor's source is a woman under 30 with Graves' hyperthyroidism that later progressed to Graves' ophthalmopathy. Source material: blood. Rearrangement joined TRBV3-1 to TRBJ1-2, and perhaps TRBD1 as D gene, on 5 matching bases. At the DNA level, the sequence is TGTGCCAGCACCCCCACTGTGACAGCACACTATGGCTACACCTTC. It specifies CASTPTVTAHYGYTF.